Given below is one T cell receptor beta chain in context. Its antigen is currently unknown. The germline V gene encodes CDR1 MNHEY and CDR2 SVGAGI. V was clipped by 10 bases and J by 3 bases, with 12 bases between them. This CDR3 has 12 residues. The method was immunoSEQ multiplex PCR; TCRdb's version includes in-frame clones alone and lacks a portion of them. The table shows approximately 130,000 clones, with around 86% occurring only once. These data are taken from a study of T cell responses to AZD1222 COVID-19 vaccine. The study's findings and limits: A mostly white British donor set with more females was recruited, and clonal diversity was possibly underestimated. In all cases, repertoires were sampled only after the peak T cell response. Close to half of spike-specific TCRs reportedly recognize unmutated variant regions. Spike-specific TCR breadth and depth went up after people got two AZD1222 doses.

The receptor was isolated from an adult who received the AZD1222 COVID-19 vaccine. Sequenced material: peripheral blood, taken 28 days after the second AZD1222 dose. The chain uses TRBV6-5 and TRBJ1-1; D remains unclear. CDR3 bases: TGTGCCACCACCCTCGTGTACACTGAAGCTTTCTTT. Residues: CATTLVYTEAFF.